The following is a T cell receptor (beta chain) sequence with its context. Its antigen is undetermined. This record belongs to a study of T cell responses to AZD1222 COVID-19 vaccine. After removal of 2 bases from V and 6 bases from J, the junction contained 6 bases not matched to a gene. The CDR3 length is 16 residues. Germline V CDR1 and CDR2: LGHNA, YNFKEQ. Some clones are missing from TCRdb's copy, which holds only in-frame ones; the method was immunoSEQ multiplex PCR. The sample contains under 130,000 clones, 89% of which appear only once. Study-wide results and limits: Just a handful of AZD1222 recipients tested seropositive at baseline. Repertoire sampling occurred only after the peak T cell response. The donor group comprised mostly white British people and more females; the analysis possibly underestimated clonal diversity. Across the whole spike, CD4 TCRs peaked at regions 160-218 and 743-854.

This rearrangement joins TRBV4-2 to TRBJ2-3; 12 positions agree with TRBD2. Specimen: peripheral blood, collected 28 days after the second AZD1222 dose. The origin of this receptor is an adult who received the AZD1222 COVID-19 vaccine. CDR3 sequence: CASSQPGLAGSDTQYF. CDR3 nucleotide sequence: TGTGCCAGCAGCCAACCGGGACTAGCGGGTTCTGATACGCAGTATTTT.